This T cell receptor (beta chain) originates from a study of blood T cell repertoires in COVID-19. Sequencing was performed with immunoSEQ multiplex PCR; in TCRdb, only in-frame clones are kept and a portion is missing. The data hold 80,000 to 100,000 clones, with around 90% observed a single time. This clone appeared once. This clonotype was sampled from a human donor with active COVID-19. The donor label of this sample is uncertain. Sequenced input: peripheral blood.

The CDR3 sequence: CASSLGLRDPGTDTQYF. DNA for the CDR3: TGCGCCAGCAGCTTGGGGCTACGGGATCCTGGCACAGATACGCAGTATTTT. V is TRBV5-1 and J is TRBJ2-3; possibly TRBD2 for D (5 bases). Trimming stripped 0 bases from V and 1 base from J, with 15 bases between. CDR3 length: 17 amino acids. The V gene's germline CDR1 is SGHRS and CDR2 YFSETQ.